This T cell receptor (beta chain) was documented in a study of cytomegalovirus exposure and HLA in healthy donors. Broader study findings: The study put some 150 TCR beta chains on its list as cytomegalovirus-associated. The majority of TCR sequences were rare, yet some public TCRs appeared in many donors. Within the data, a cluster of highly shared sequence variants was likely a sequencing artifact.

Germline loops: CDR1 SGDLS, CDR2 YYNGEE. The CDR3 runs 13 residues. V was clipped by 0 bases and J by 8 bases, with 8 bases between them. Concerning this clone: Its specificity is not known.

PCR was performed using 60 Vbeta and 13 Jbeta primers. Assay: immunoSEQ multiplex PCR; the TCRdb copy retains only in-frame clones and omits some. The data contain some 150,000 clones, 75% to 90% of them singletons. The TCR was taken from a woman in her 30s in good health and CMV-seronegative. Sequencing input: PBMCs. The chain carries TRBV9 and TRBJ2-2, with a weak D call TRBD2 (6 bases). This chain's CDR3 is CASSVAGVGELFF. In nucleotides, the CDR3 is TGTGCCAGCAGCGTAGCGGGAGTAGGGGAGCTGTTTTTT.